The source of this TCR beta chain is a study of OX40 agonist ivuxolimab in advanced cancers. General study findings and limits: Averaging showed that CD8+ T cells had more expanded clones than CD4+ did.

The CDR3 runs 14 residues. Germline V gives CDR1 GTSNPN, CDR2 SVGIG (reference sequence). V was shortened by 1 base and J by 1 base, with 10 bases between the two germline ends. Data came from immunoSEQ multiplex PCR; TCRdb stores just in-frame clones and leaves some out. The sample includes tens of thousands of clones, about 88% of them seen just once. This clone has just a few counts. Antigen unknown. The chain employs TRBV30 and TRBJ2-5; the D gene is possibly TRBD2 (6 bases). The source was CD4+ or CD8+ T cells sorted from blood, collected in a trial of the OX40 agonist ivuxolimab. This sequence originates from an adult with an advanced solid tumor such as melanoma, head and neck, liver or kidney cancer. CDR3 coding DNA: TGTGCCTGGAGTGCGGTGGGGGGCCAAGAGACCCAGTACTTC. It translates to CAWSAVGGQETQYF.